Listed below are T cell receptor beta chains from one sample, sequenced in a study of blood T cell repertoires in COVID-19. Data came from immunoSEQ multiplex PCR; TCRdb stores just in-frame clones and leaves some out. The sample consists of some 180,000 clones, 65% to 85% of them appearing once. Specimen: peripheral blood. The source of these receptors is a woman aged 40 to 50 with COVID-19, enrolled during active disease. The CDR3 runs from the conserved cysteine through the conserved F or W. D genes are given only for firm matches. Expanded clones are given a class, and other clones once, few, many or no size at all.

-,TRBV7-2,-,TRBJ2-3,TGTGCCAGCAGCCGGGACTCGCCTAGCACAGATACGCAGTATTTT,CASSRDSPSTDTQYF
-,TRBV19,TRBD1,TRBJ1-6,TGTGCCAGTAGTTGGACAGGAACCTATTCACCCCTCCACTTT,CASSWTGTYSPLHF
-,TRBV18,TRBD1,TRBJ1-1,TGTGCCAGCTCACGGACAGGGCCTGAAGCTTTCTTT,CASSRTGPEAFF
-,TRBV29-1,-,TRBJ1-2,TGCAGCGCGGGGCCCAGTTCCTATGGCTACACCTTC,CSAGPSSYGYTF
-,TRBV18,TRBD1,TRBJ1-2,TGTGCCAGCTCCCCCGGACAGGAGCGGGTATATGGCTACACCTTC,CASSPGQERVYGYTF
-,TRBV11-2,-,TRBJ2-1,TGTGCCAGCAGCCCCTCGCGGGCAACCTACAATGAGCAGTTCTTC,CASSPSRATYNEQFF
-,TRBV6-6,-,TRBJ2-3,TGTGCCAGCAGTCTTCAGAATAAGGGGCCCCGCACAGATACGCAGTATTTT,CASSLQNKGPRTDTQYF
-,TRBV6-5,TRBD1,TRBJ1-5,TGTGCCAGTTCCAGGGGGCTGAGTCAGCCCCAGCATTTT,CASSRGLSQPQHF
-,TRBV3-1/TRBV3-2,TRBD1,TRBJ1-2,TGTGCCAGCAGCCAACTCATCGTGACCGGGACAGGGGGCAATTTATATGGCTACACCTTC,CASSQLIVTGTGGNLYGYTF
-,TRBV27,-,TRBJ2-7,TGTGCCAGCAGAAGGACAATCTACGAGCAGTACTTC,CASRRTIYEQYF
-,TRBV19,TRBD1,TRBJ2-2,TGTGCCAGTACCCTGACAGGGCTGGACGGGGAGCTGTTTTTT,CASTLTGLDGELFF
-,TRBV7-8,TRBD1,TRBJ1-5,TGTGCCAGCAGCCCCGACAGGGGGAAGAATCAGCCCCAGCATTTT,CASSPDRGKNQPQHF
-,TRBV19,-,TRBJ2-5,TGTGCCAGTAGGCAAACAGCCATAAGCCAAGAGACCCAGTACTTC,CASRQTAISQETQYF
-,TRBV12-1,-,TRBJ1-2,TGTGCCAGCAGCTTTAGGGCCGAGGACAACTACTTCTACACCTTC,CASSFRAEDNYFYTF
-,TRBV19,TRBD2,TRBJ2-7,TGTGCCAGTAGTGCGCTAGCGGGGACCACCTACGAGCAGTACTTC,CASSALAGTTYEQYF
-,TRBV5-1,TRBD1,TRBJ1-2,TGCGCCAGCAGTTTGGGACAGGGATTGGGTGGCTACACCTTC,CASSLGQGLGGYTF
few,TRBV9,-,TRBJ2-3,TGTGCCAGCGCACTGGGAGGAGTTGGCACAGATACGCAGTATTTT,CASALGGVGTDTQYF
-,TRBV6-8,TRBD1,TRBJ1-2,TGTGCCAGCAGTTACCAACAGGGGCCGCAGGTAGGCGGCTACACCTTC,CASSYQQGPQVGGYTF
-,TRBV9,-,TRBJ2-1,TGTGCCAGCAGCCCAACAATAGGGACTCTTAACAATGAGCAGTTCTTC,CASSPTIGTLNNEQFF
-,TRBV2,TRBD1,TRBJ2-5,TGTGCCAGCAGTGAAAGTGGGACAGGGACCACGAAGACCCAGTACTTC,CASSESGTGTTKTQYF
-,TRBV27,TRBD1,TRBJ1-5,TGTGCCAGCAGCTCTCGGGACAGGGCAATTGGGCAGCCCCAGCATTTT,CASSSRDRAIGQPQHF
many,TRBV9,-,TRBJ2-7,TGTGCCAGCAGCGTAGGCAGCTACGAGCAGTACTTC,CASSVGSYEQYF
-,TRBV3-1/TRBV3-2,TRBD1,TRBJ1-6,TGTGCCCTTCTCGTTGGGGGACAGGGCAAGATTAATTCACCCCTCCACTTT,CALLVGGQGKINSPLHF
-,TRBV7-3,-,TRBJ1-6,TGTGCCAGCAGCTACTACAAGGATTCACCCCTCCACTTT,CASSYYKDSPLHF
-,TRBV7-2,-,TRBJ2-5,TGTGCCAGCAGCTTAGGACCGAGCGCCGGGACCCAGTACTTC,CASSLGPSAGTQYF
-,TRBV19,TRBD1,TRBJ1-3,TGTGCCAGTAGTATTAGCTCCGGGACAGGCCCCTCTGGAAACACCATATATTTT,CASSISSGTGPSGNTIYF
few,TRBV6-5,-,TRBJ1-1,TGTGCCAGCAGTTACGAAAGGGGACTTAACACTGAAGCTTTCTTT,CASSYERGLNTEAFF
-,TRBV5-4,-,TRBJ1-1,TGTGCCAGCAGCTTGTTCGGGGGAGGGGACACTGAAGCTTTCTTT,CASSLFGGGDTEAFF
-,TRBV5-1,TRBD1,TRBJ2-1,TGCGCCAGCAGCAGGGGACAGGCGGACAATGAGCAGTTCTTC,CASSRGQADNEQFF
-,TRBV19,TRBD2,TRBJ2-1,TGTGCCAGTACTGGCGGGCTAGCGGAAAAGCAGTTCTTC,CASTGGLAEKQFF
-,TRBV28,-,TRBJ2-3,TGTGCCAGCAATCTGGTGGGAGGCACAGATACGCAGTATTTT,CASNLVGGTDTQYF
-,TRBV5-6,-,TRBJ2-7,TGTGCCAGCAGCTTGGCGTTGCGGGGCCTGACCTACGAGCAGTACTTC,CASSLALRGLTYEQYF
-,TRBV28,-,TRBJ1-4,TGTGCCAGCAGCACATCCCCGGGACGGGAGAATGAAAAACTGTTTTTT,CASSTSPGRENEKLFF
-,TRBV27,TRBD1,TRBJ1-1,TGTGCCAGCAGTCTCCAGGGGGGAATCACTGAAGCTTTCTTT,CASSLQGGITEAFF
-,TRBV30,-,TRBJ2-7,TGTGCCTGGAGCCCAGACAGGAGACGGGGATCCTACGAGCAGTACTTC,CAWSPDRRRGSYEQYF
-,TRBV14,TRBD1,TRBJ1-1,TGTGCCAGCAGCCAAGTAGCGCGGGCCCCCGGGACAGCCAATGTAGGGACTGAAGCTTTCTTT,CASSQVARAPGTANVGTEAFF
-,TRBV10-1,-,TRBJ1-2,TGCGCCAGCAGTGAGTCGAAAGTCGGGGGCTACACCTTC,CASSESKVGGYTF
-,TRBV19,TRBD1,TRBJ1-2,TGTGCCAGTACCCTCGACAGGGGCGACTATGGCTACACCTTC,CASTLDRGDYGYTF
-,TRBV24-1,TRBD2,TRBJ2-1,TGTGCCACCTCGGGGGGGGGTTACAATGAGCAGTTCTTC,CATSGGGYNEQFF
-,TRBV3-1/TRBV3-2,-,TRBJ1-2,TGTGCCAGCAGCCTCGCCGGTGGCCAGGTGGACTATGGCTACACCTTC,CASSLAGGQVDYGYTF
-,TRBV5-1,-,TRBJ2-5,TGCGCCAGCAGCTTGGTCGGGACTCAAGAGACCCAGTACTTC,CASSLVGTQETQYF